This TCR beta chain was obtained from a study of blood T cell repertoires in COVID-19. The wider study: Sites across the United States, Italy and Spain contributed samples from acute and convalescent COVID-19.

Sequencing used immunoSEQ multiplex PCR; TCRdb keeps in-frame clones, though not all of them. The sample carries about 120,000 clones, over 60% recorded once. The germline V gene has CDR1 LGHNT and CDR2 FRNRAP. This CDR3 spans 12 amino acids. The ends were cut back, 9 bases at V and 7 bases at J, with 13 bases in the middle. Sequenced material: peripheral blood. This sequence was found in a woman aged 80 or over with acute or convalescent COVID-19. V usage is TRBV12-5 and J usage is TRBJ1-5; D perhaps matches TRBD1 (6 bases). The CDR3 DNA sequence: TGTGCTAGCACAGGGAATGAGCAGCCCCAGCATTTT. Translating it yields CASTGNEQPQHF.